This T cell receptor (beta chain) was found in a study of post-analysis software for immune sequencing data. Study details: Relapsing-remitting, secondary progressive and progressive-relapsing forms made up the multiple sclerosis disease courses. Findings of the study overall: Patients used about five TRBV segments, including TRBV5-6, TRBV5-1 and TRBV20-1, more often than controls. Those with multiple sclerosis, the patient group, showed significantly lower normalized Chao1 diversity than controls.

The TCR beta cDNA libraries carried unique molecular identifiers. T cells numbering about 0.85 to 11 million yielded roughly 500,000 cDNA molecules. TCRdb re-analysed the PCR reads in MiXCR, keeping a single row per CDR3 protein. The data show hundreds of thousands of distinct CDR3 sequences, about 44% seen once. This CDR3 has 15 residues. J lost 4 bases, V lost 1 base, and 4 bases had no gene match. CDR1 MGHRA and CDR2 YSYEKL come from the germline V gene. Details on this clonotype: Its target is not known.

This sequence was found in a girl aged 5 to 17 with multiple sclerosis. V is TRBV4-1 and J is TRBJ1-1, with 9 bases identical to TRBD1. Sample: blood. CDR3 coding DNA: TGCGCCAGCAGCCAAGTAGGGACAGGGAGCACTGAAGCTTTCTTT. Protein: CASSQVGTGSTEAFF.